This T cell receptor beta chain was retrieved from a study of OX40 agonist ivuxolimab in advanced cancers. The overall study: Of the participants, under 50% had some prior anti-PD-1, anti-PD-L1 or anti-CTLA-4 therapy, which was allowed.

Profiled with immunoSEQ multiplex PCR; TCRdb holds only in-frame clones, not every one. This table holds some 70,000 clones, more than 75% found once. As for this clone: The antigen remains unidentified.

Study-level findings and limits: Those patients achieving a partial response at 0.1-3.0 mg/kg showed among the lowest clonal expansion. At 0.1 to 3.0 mg/kg, clonal expansion of CD4+ and CD8+ blood T cells had occurred by week 6. Specificity for antigen went undetermined in the expanded peripheral T cells.

The germline gives CDR1 SGHDT, CDR2 YYEEEE. The CDR3 is made up of 14 amino acids. Trimming took 4 bases from V and 7 from J; bases not matched to a gene: 7. Here the sequenced sample was CD4+ or CD8+ T cells sorted from blood, taken in a trial of the OX40 agonist ivuxolimab. The source of this sequence is an adult with an advanced solid tumor such as melanoma, head and neck, liver or kidney cancer. The chain has TRBV5-6 and TRBJ2-7; 11 nucleotides agree with TRBD2. CDR3 bases: TGTGCCAGCAGCCAGACTAGCGGGAAGGAGGAGCAGTACTTC. It is translated as CASSQTSGKEEQYF.